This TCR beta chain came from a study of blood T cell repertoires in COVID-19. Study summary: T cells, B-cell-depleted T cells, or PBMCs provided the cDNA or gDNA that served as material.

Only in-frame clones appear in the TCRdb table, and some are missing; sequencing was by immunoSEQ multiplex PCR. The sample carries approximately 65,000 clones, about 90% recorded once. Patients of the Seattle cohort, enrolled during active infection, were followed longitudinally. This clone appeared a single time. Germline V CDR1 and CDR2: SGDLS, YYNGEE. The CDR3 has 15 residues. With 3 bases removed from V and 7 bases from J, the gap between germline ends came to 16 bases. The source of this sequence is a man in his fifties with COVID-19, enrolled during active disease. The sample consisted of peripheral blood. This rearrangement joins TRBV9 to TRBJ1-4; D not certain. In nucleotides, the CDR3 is TGTGCCAGCAGCGCCCCCGGCGGGAAAGGTGAAAAACTGTTTTTT. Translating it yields CASSAPGGKGEKLFF.